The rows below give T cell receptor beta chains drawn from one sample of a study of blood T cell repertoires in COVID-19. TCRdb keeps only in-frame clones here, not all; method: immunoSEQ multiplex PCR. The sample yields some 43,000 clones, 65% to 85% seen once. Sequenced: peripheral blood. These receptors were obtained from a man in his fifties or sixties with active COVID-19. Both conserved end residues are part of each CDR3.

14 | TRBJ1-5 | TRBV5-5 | CASSPAGGNQPQHF
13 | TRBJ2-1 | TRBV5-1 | CASSLGTSGQQFF
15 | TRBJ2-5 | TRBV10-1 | CASSESGADEETQYF
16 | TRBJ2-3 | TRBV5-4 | CASSRYGTGFSDTQYF
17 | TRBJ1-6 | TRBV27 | CASSLNGLSSYNSPLHF
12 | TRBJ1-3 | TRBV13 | CAGRDTGNTIYF
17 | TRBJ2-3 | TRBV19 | CASSKVAGLAGTDTQYF
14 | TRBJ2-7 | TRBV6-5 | CASSRQFPSYEQYF
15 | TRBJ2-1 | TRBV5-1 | CASSLAGLAGGRQFF
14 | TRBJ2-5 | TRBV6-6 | CASSFTRGKETQYF
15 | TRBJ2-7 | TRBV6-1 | CASSEKGVQGYEQYF
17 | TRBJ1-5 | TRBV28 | CASSFIRTGDSNQPQHF
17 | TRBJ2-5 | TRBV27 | CASSPLVSGGFQETQYF
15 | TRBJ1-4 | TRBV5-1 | CASSLWGQGDEKLFF
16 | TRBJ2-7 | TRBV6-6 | CASSSTRAGASNEQYF
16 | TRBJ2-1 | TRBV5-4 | CASSPPGGGPYNEQFF
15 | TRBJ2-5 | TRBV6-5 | CASSYFRGAAETQYF
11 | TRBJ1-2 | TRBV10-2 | CASSAGGSYTF
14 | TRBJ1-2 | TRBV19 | CASSIWTRSYGYTF
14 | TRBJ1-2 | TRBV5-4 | CASSLESGQGLYTF
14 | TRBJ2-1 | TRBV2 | CASPPRDKFNEQFF
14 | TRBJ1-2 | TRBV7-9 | CASSLAGQGYGYTF
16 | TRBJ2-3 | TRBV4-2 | CASSQDGSSGVDTQYF
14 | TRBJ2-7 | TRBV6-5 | CASRTNRASYEQYF
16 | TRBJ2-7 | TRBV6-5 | CASSYAGTGLAYEQYF
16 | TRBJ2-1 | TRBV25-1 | CASSEYGGGSYNEQFF
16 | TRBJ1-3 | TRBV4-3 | CASSQDPTGAGNTIYF
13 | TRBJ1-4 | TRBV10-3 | CAISGGGREKLFF
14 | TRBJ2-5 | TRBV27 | CASSLSGDQETQYF
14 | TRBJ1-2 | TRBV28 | CASSTSGGAGGYTF
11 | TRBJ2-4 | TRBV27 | CASSRGSIQYF
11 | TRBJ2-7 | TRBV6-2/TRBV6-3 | CASSYGTQQYF
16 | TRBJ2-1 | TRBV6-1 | CASSAGTYSSYNEQFF
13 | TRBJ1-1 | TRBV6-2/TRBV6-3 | CASSTGIYTEAFF
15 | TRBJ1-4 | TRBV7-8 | CASSSPTGHNEKLFF
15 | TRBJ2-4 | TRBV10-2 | CASRPGTVDKNIQYF
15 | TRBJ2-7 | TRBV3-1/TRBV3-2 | CASSQAGGASYEQYF
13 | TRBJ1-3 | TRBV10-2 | CASTRSSGNTIYF
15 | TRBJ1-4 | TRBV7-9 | CASSLGRVFSEKLFF
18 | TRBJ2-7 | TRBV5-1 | CASSLSNPGTGGSSEQYF
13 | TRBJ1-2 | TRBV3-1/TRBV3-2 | CASSQVRIYGYTF
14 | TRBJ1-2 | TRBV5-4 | CASSSGGTKYGYTF
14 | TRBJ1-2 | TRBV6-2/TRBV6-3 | CASSYQDTDYGYTF
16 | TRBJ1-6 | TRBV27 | CASSLIRGPYNSPLHF
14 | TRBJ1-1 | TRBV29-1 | CSVEASVVNTEAFF
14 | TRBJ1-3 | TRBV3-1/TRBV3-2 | CASSQGQGGNTIYF